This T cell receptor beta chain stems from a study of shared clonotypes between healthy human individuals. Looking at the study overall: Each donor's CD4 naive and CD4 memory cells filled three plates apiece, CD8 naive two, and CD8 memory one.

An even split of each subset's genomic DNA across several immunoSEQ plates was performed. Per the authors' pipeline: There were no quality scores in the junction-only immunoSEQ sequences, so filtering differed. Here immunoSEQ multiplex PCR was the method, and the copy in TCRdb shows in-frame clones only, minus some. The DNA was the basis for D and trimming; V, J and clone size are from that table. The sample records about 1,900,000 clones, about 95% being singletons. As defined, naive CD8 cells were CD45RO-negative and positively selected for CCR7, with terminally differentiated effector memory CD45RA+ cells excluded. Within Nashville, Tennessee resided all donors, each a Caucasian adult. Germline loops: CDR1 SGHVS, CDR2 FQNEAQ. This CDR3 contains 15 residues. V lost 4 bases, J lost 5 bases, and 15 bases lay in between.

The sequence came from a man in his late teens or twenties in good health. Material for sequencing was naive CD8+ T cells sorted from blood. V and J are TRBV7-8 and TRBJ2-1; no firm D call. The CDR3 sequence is CASSYRLVTDNEQFF. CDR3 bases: TGTGCCAGCAGCTACCGCCTAGTAACCGACAATGAGCAGTTCTTC.